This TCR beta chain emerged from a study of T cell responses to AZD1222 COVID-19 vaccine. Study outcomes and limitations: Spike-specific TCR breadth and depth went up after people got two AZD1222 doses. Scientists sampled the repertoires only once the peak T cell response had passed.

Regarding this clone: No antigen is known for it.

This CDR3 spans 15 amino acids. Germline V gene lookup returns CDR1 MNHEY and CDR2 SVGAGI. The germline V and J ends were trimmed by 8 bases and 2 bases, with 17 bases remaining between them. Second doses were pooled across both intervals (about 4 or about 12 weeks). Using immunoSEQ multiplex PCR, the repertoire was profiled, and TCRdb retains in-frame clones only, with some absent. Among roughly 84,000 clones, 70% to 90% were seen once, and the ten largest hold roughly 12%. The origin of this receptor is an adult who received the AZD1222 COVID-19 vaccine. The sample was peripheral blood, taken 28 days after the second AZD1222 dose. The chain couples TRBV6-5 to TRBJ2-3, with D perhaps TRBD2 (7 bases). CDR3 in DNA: TGTGCCAGCCGGATGGGAGGGGGAGCCACAGATACGCAGTATTTT. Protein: CASRMGGGATDTQYF.